The 28 T cell receptor beta chains presented below share a single source sample, sequenced in a study of cytomegalovirus exposure and HLA in healthy donors. The PCR employed 60 Vbeta primers together with 13 Jbeta primers. Clones were sequenced by immunoSEQ multiplex PCR, and TCRdb holds only the in-frame ones, with some missing. The sample yields 130,000 or so clones, less than 80% seen once. The material sequenced was PBMCs. These TCRs come from a man aged 50 to 60 in good health and CMV-seropositive.

The chain combines TRBV27 with TRBJ2-7, with 7 positions matching TRBD1. The CDR3 is 14 residues long. The trim removed 3 bases at V and 3 bases at J, leaving 5 bases unmatched. CDR1 is MNHEY and CDR2 is SMNVEV in the germline V gene (reference sequence). The CDR3 bases are TGTGCCAGCAGTTTGACAGGGATGCACTACGAGCAGTACTTC. Amino acids: CASSLTGMHYEQYF.

This sequence joins TRBV6-6 and TRBJ1-5; TRBD1 might be the D (6 bases). Trimming took 7 bases from V and 0 from J, leaving 10 bases between them. This CDR3 has 14 residues. Germline CDR1 MNHNY, CDR2 SVGAGI (reference sequence). The CDR3 DNA reads TGTGCCAGCAAGGACAGTAATAGCAATCAGCCCCAGCATTTT. This encodes CASKDSNSNQPQHF.

The gene calls are TRBV2 and TRBJ2-7; 9 nucleotides match TRBD2. The CDR3 runs to 15 residues. The germline V gene encodes CDR1 SNHLY and CDR2 FYNNEI. Trimming at V came to 6 bases and at J to 7 bases, leaving 13 bases not matched to a gene. CDR3 loop: CASRVTSGPYGEQYF. DNA of the CDR3: TGTGCCAGCAGAGTAACTAGCGGGCCCTACGGGGAGCAGTACTTC.

This clone is a singleton in its sample. The chain carries TRBV25-1 and TRBJ1-3; TRBD1 might be the D (5 bases). This CDR3 has 13 amino acids. The V gene's germline CDR1 is MGHDK and CDR2 SYGVNS. With 8 bases removed from V and 2 bases from J, the gap between germline ends came to 10 bases. The CDR3 sequence is CASGGVTGNTIYF. In nucleotides, the CDR3 is TGTGCCAGCGGGGGGGTTACTGGAAACACCATATATTTT. The complete variable domain, with remaining parts taken from reference TRBV25-1 and TRBJ1-3, reads EADIYQTPRYLVIGTGKKITLECSQTMGHDKMYWYQQDPGMELHLIHYSYGVNSTEKGDLSSESTVSRIRTEHFPLTLESARPSHTSQYLCASGGVTGNTIYFGEGSWLTVV.

The V call is TRBV4-1, the J call TRBJ1-1; 7 bases fit TRBD1. Trimming took 2 bases from V and 6 from J; bases not matched to a gene: 9. CDR1 MGHRA and CDR2 YSYEKL come from the germline V gene. The CDR3 runs to 15 residues. The CDR3 nucleotides are TGCGCCAGCAGCCAACAGAGGGGGCTGGGGGCTGAAGCTTTCTTT. Translation gives CASSQQRGLGAEAFF.

The CDR3 nucleotides are TGCGCCAGCAGCTCTGGGACTAGCGGCGCAGATACGCAGTATTTT. Translation gives CASSSGTSGADTQYF. V gene TRBV5-1 combines with J gene TRBJ2-3; 11 nucleotides align to TRBD2. The length of the CDR3 is 15 residues. The V gene's germline CDR1 is SGHRS and CDR2 YFSETQ. The V segment lost 3 bases and the J segment 4 bases; nucleotides outside the gene matches: 4.

The chain links TRBV28 to TRBJ1-5; D is unclear. V lost 2 bases and J 0 bases, leaving 11 bases between the germline ends. This CDR3 contains 16 residues. In germline, CDR1 is MDHEN, CDR2 SYDVKM. The CDR3 region has the DNA TGTGCCAGCAGTTTAACCCACGGGTATAGCAATCAGCCCCAGCATTTT. It translates to CASSLTHGYSNQPQHF.

V usage is TRBV9 and J usage is TRBJ2-1; 11 bases are a match to TRBD2. The length of the CDR3 is 14 residues. Trimming took 4 bases from V and 10 from J; bases not matched to a gene: 7. Germline CDR1 reads SGDLS; CDR2 reads YYNGEE. The CDR3 bases are TGTGCCAGCAGCACAGGGACTAGCGGAGCCGAGCAGTTCTTC. Encoded protein: CASSTGTSGAEQFF.

The chain links TRBV18 to TRBJ2-1; 9 bases line up with TRBD1. The germline V gene has CDR1 KGHSH and CDR2 LQKENI. CDR3 size: 15 residues. V lost 0 bases, J lost 7 bases, and 4 bases stayed unmatched. The CDR3 DNA is TGTGCCAGCTCACCACCATGGGGACAGGGTAATGAGCAGTTCTTC. Residues: CASSPPWGQGNEQFF.

The V call is TRBV2, the J call TRBJ2-4; D is possibly TRBD1 (6 bases). Germline V lookup: CDR1 SNHLY, CDR2 FYNNEI. The CDR3 runs 13 residues. V shed 6 bases and J shed 8 bases, with 14 bases lying between them. CDR3 in amino acids: CASSQGPGDIQYF. The CDR3 DNA follows: TGTGCCAGCAGCCAGGGCCCAGGGGACATTCAGTACTTC.

The gene calls are TRBV5-1 and TRBJ2-5; D possibly corresponds to TRBD2 (5 bases). The J call may be incorrect, as the DNA end agrees better with TRBJ2-7. There are 14 residues in the CDR3. Germline V lookup: CDR1 SGHRS, CDR2 YFSETQ. The CDR3 region has the DNA TGCGCCAGCAGCTTAGCCGGGATCTCCTACGAGCAGTACTTC. Protein product: CASSLAGISYEQYF.

This clone was counted a few times. This sequence joins TRBV29-1 and TRBJ1-4; D might be TRBD1 (5 bases). CDR1 is SQVTM, CDR2 ANQGSEA, per germline. Deletions cut 4 bases from V and 3 bases from J, with 9 bases between. The CDR3 is made up of 13 amino acids. The CDR3 protein is CSVATAPNEKLFF. For the CDR3, the DNA is TGCAGCGTTGCGACAGCTCCTAATGAAAAACTGTTTTTT.

The chain couples TRBV28 to TRBJ1-5; tentative D call: TRBD1 (6 bases). The ends were cut back, 4 bases at V and 5 bases at J, with 21 bases in the middle. The CDR3 has 17 residues. Germline V CDR1 and CDR2: MDHEN, SYDVKM. The CDR3 DNA follows: TGTGCCAGCAGTTCCGAATCGGGGGGCGGTTTCTATCAGCCCCAGCATTTT. This gives the protein CASSSESGGGFYQPQHF.

The genes are TRBV7-9 and TRBJ1-2, with TRBD1 as a possible D gene (6 bases). There are 12 residues in the CDR3. Per germline, CDR1 SEHNR and CDR2 FQNEAQ (reference sequence). Trimming took 1 base from V and 8 from J, leaving 8 bases between them. The CDR3 DNA reads TGTGCCAGCAGCTTAGAAGGGGGAGGCTACACCTTC. The encoded protein is CASSLEGGGYTF.

This chain uses TRBV20-1 with TRBJ1-5; D is perhaps TRBD1 (6 bases). V was trimmed by 6 bases and J by 7 bases, leaving 10 bases between them. The CDR3 loop spans 11 amino acids. Germline assignment: CDR1 DFQATT and CDR2 SNEGSKA (reference sequence). CDR3 coding DNA: TGCAGTGCGGGGGCTGGGCAGCCCCAGCATTTT. Residues: CSAGAGQPQHF.

The chain joins TRBV18 to TRBJ1-4, with 8 nucleotides matching TRBD1. CDR1 is KGHSH, CDR2 LQKENI, per germline. V lost 4 bases, J lost 5 bases, and 3 bases stayed unmatched. CDR3 size: 14 residues. This chain's CDR3 is CASSRWTGNEKLFF. As DNA, the CDR3 is TGTGCCAGCTCACGTTGGACAGGGAATGAAAAACTGTTTTTT.

The count of this clone is one. The chain carries TRBV12-5 and TRBJ1-6; TRBD1 agrees at 7 bases. J lost 5 bases, V lost 5 bases, and 9 bases had no gene match. The CDR3 consists of 16 residues. Germline lookup yields CDR1 LGHNT and CDR2 FRNRAP. CDR3 in DNA: TGTGCTAGTGGTCCCGACAGGGCTCCGCATAATTCACCCCTCCACTTT. Translation: CASGPDRAPHNSPLHF. The full variable domain, in which reference TRBV12-5 and TRBJ1-6 provide the parts outside the CDR3, is DARVTQTPRHKVTEMGQEVTMRCQPILGHNTVFWYRQTMMQGLELLAYFRNRAPLDDSGMPKDRFSAEMPDATLATLKIQPSEPRDSAVYFCASGPDRAPHNSPLHFGNGTRLTVT.

V is TRBV19 and J is TRBJ2-2; the match to TRBD1 covers 8 bases. After removal of 3 bases from V and 4 bases from J, the junction contained 4 bases not matched to a gene. Germline V gives CDR1 LNHDA, CDR2 SQIVND (reference sequence). The CDR3 consists of 15 residues. CDR3 amino acids: CASSIVQGATGELFF. The CDR3 nucleotides read TGTGCCAGTAGTATCGTCCAGGGGGCCACCGGGGAGCTGTTTTTT.

V and J are TRBV6-5 and TRBJ1-5, with D possibly being TRBD1 (5 bases). The CDR3 length is 13 residues. Trimming cost V 5 bases and J 5 bases, with 10 bases left between them. The germline CDR1 and CDR2 sequences are MNHEY and SVGAGI. The CDR3 DNA sequence: TGTGCCAGCAGTGAAACAGGCTATCAGCCCCAGCATTTT. This gives the protein CASSETGYQPQHF.

This clone was detected once. J is TRBJ2-5 and V is TRBV4-1; tentative D call: TRBD1 (6 bases). The CDR3 extends over 14 amino acids. The germline V gene has CDR1 MGHRA and CDR2 YSYEKL. Between the trimmed V and J ends, which lost 4 bases and 1 base, there was a span of 10 bases. The CDR3 loop reads CASSPGQSQETQYF. CDR3 bases: TGCGCCAGCAGCCCCGGACAGAGCCAAGAGACCCAGTACTTC.

Concerning this clone: The sample holds other DNA sequences that translate to the same CDR3. This rearrangement joins TRBV7-2 to TRBJ2-3, with 10 bases aligning to TRBD1. The CDR3 is made up of 14 amino acids. V was clipped by 3 bases and J by 3 bases; unmatched bases: 0. Germline values: CDR1 SGHTA, CDR2 FQGNSA. The CDR3 reads CASSLGQGTDTQYF. The DNA for the CDR3 is TGTGCCAGCAGCTTGGGACAGGGGACAGATACGCAGTATTTT.

The CDR3 region is CASSQLTGEETQYF. The CDR3 bases are TGTGCCAGCAGCCAGCTGACAGGGGAAGAGACCCAGTACTTC. The chain joins TRBV7-9 to TRBJ2-5; 8 nucleotides align to TRBD1. V lost 5 bases to trimming and J lost 3 bases; unmatched junction nucleotides: 5. Per the germline V gene, CDR1 is SEHNR and CDR2 is FQNEAQ (reference sequence). CDR3 length: 14 amino acids.

V and J are TRBV7-9 and TRBJ2-5; D is perhaps TRBD1 (6 bases). V was trimmed by 4 bases and J by 1 base, leaving 16 bases between them. Germline CDR1 SEHNR, CDR2 FQNEAQ (reference sequence). This CDR3 is built from 16 residues. CDR3: CASSSLGADSQETQYF. The CDR3, as DNA: TGTGCCAGCAGCTCCCTAGGCGCGGACAGCCAAGAGACCCAGTACTTC.

The rearrangement links TRBV7-9 to TRBJ2-1; D might be TRBD2 (6 bases). CDR1 and CDR2 from the germline V gene are SEHNR and FQNEAQ (reference sequence). The CDR3 extends over 16 amino acids. Trimming took 1 base from V and 6 from J, leaving 16 bases between them. In DNA, the CDR3 is TGTGCCAGCAGCTTAGAGAAGGGAGGATTTCGCAATGAGCAGTTCTTC. Amino acids: CASSLEKGGFRNEQFF. Full variable domain (remainder filled in from reference TRBV7-9 and TRBJ2-1): DTGVSQNPRHKITKRGQNVTFRCDPISEHNRLYWYRQTLGQGPEFLTYFQNEAQLEKSRLLSDRFSAERPKGSFSTLEIQRTEQGDSAMYLCASSLEKGGFRNEQFFGPGTRLTVL.

The chain joins TRBV7-9 to TRBJ1-1; D is ambiguous. The length of the CDR3 is 15 residues. Trimming left V 3 bases short and J 0 bases short, with 11 bases between. The germline CDR1 and CDR2 sequences are SEHNR and FQNEAQ (reference sequence). CDR3 loop: CASSLWADMNTEAFF. The CDR3 DNA sequence: TGTGCCAGCAGCTTGTGGGCCGACATGAACACTGAAGCTTTCTTT.

The V call is TRBV6-6, the J call TRBJ2-5; TRBD1 is a possible D gene (6 bases). CDR1 MNHNY and CDR2 SVGAGI come from the germline V gene (reference sequence). The CDR3 is made up of 15 amino acids. V lost 4 bases to trimming and J lost 5 bases, with 17 bases between them. The CDR3: CASSWTDSQGETQYF. CDR3 in DNA: TGTGCCAGCAGTTGGACCGACAGTCAGGGGGAGACCCAGTACTTC.

The chain carries TRBV25-1 and TRBJ2-7; maybe TRBD1 (5 bases). Trimming left V 4 bases short and J 0 bases short, with 10 bases between. This CDR3 region has 14 residues. Germline assignment: CDR1 MGHDK and CDR2 SYGVNS. CDR3: CASSGQGRSYEQYF. CDR3 DNA sequence: TGTGCCAGCAGTGGTCAGGGCCGCTCCTACGAGCAGTACTTC.

This clone was seen once. V and J are TRBV25-1 and TRBJ2-2; 9 nucleotides match TRBD2. Per the germline V gene, CDR1 is MGHDK and CDR2 is SYGVNS. There are 15 residues in the CDR3. Trimming removed 4 bases from V and 3 bases from J; junction bases left unmatched: 3. DNA of the CDR3: TGTGCCAGCAGTGTAGCGGGAGCTGACACCGGGGAGCTGTTTTTT. Its translation is CASSVAGADTGELFF.